Following are 8 T cell receptor beta chains from one sample sequenced in a study of CDR3 diversity in severe acne (dated by TCRdb to about 2019). Libraries were constructed by PCR. This sample was sequenced with an Illumina HiSeq 2000. TCRdb took the public reads, trimmed them with fastp at Q25, ran MiXCR for clone calling and kept in-frame beta chains. Each entry is one CDR3 protein sequence, shown with its most common DNA and genes. The sample table holds over 100,000 distinct CDR3 sequences, of which 51% were seen once. The ten most abundant clones make up under 15% of the sample. Sequenced: blood. The receptors stem from a male donor with acne.

The CDR3 is CASSLHRRGGDYGYTF. In DNA, the CDR3 is TGTGCCAGCAGCTTACATCGCAGGGGTGGGGACTATGGCTACACCTTC. This chain connects TRBV7-2 to TRBJ1-2, with D perhaps matching TRBD1 (6 bases). Deletions cut 2 bases from V and 3 bases from J, with 16 bases between. The CDR3 extends over 16 amino acids. CDR1 SGHTA and CDR2 FQGNSA come from the germline V gene.

Comments on this clonotype: A much larger clone sits a single nucleotide away, making a read error possible. This chain links TRBV9 with TRBJ2-1, with D perhaps TRBD1 (5 bases). CDR1 and CDR2 from the germline V gene are SGDLS and YYNGEE. The CDR3 sequence is 14 residues long. CDR3 nucleotides: TGTGCCAGCAGCGTCCAGGGTTCTACCAATGAGCGGTTCTTC. Protein: CASSVQGSTNERFF.

This clonotype was seen only a few times. The chain links TRBV4-1 to TRBJ1-4, with D tentatively TRBD1 (5 bases). Germline values: CDR1 MGHRA, CDR2 YSYEKL. The length of the CDR3 is 16 residues. V was cut by 1 base and J by 4 bases, with 13 bases left in between. CDR3 region: CASSQGDSGYNEKLFF. The CDR3 nucleotides read TGCGCCAGCAGCCAAGGAGACAGTGGATATAATGAAAAACTGTTTTTT.

This clonotype was seen only once. A much larger clone differs from this one at a single base, so this may be a read error. V gene TRBV19 combines with J gene TRBJ2-7, with 11 bases aligning to TRBD1. With V trimmed by 5 bases and J by 3 bases, 6 bases remained unmatched. The CDR3 sequence is 15 residues long. Germline-derived CDR1 and CDR2 are LNHDA and SQIVND (reference sequence). CDR3 residues: CASSVTGTGGYEQYF. In DNA, the CDR3 is TGTGCCAGTAGTGTAACCGGGACAGGGGGCTACGAGCAGTACTTC.

With respect to this clonotype: A much larger clone is a single base away; this may be a read error. Without the conserved terminal phenylalanine or tryptophan, this CDR3 likely stems from a read error. The rearrangement uses TRBV4-3 and TRBJ1-1, with D perhaps matching TRBD1 (6 bases). The CDR3 is 15 amino acids. The germline V and J ends were trimmed by 1 base and 6 bases, with 15 bases remaining between them. Per germline, CDR1 LGHNA and CDR2 YSLEER. The CDR3 loop is CASSQGSQGRAEAFL. The CDR3 DNA is TGCGCCAGCAGCCAAGGGTCGCAGGGGAGGGCTGAAGCTTTCCTT.

Ten or more counts support this clonotype. The chain carries TRBV19 and TRBJ2-5; 11 nucleotides line up with TRBD1. Germline V CDR1 and CDR2: LNHDA, SQIVND (reference sequence). There are 16 residues in the CDR3. Trimming at V came to 4 bases and at J to 2 bases, leaving 6 bases not matched to a gene. The CDR3 protein is CASSTPGDRGQETQYF. The DNA of the CDR3 is TGTGCCAGTAGTACCCCTGGGGACAGGGGGCAAGAGACCCAGTACTTC.

This chain uses TRBV2 with TRBJ2-7; D tentatively reads TRBD1 or TRBD2 (5 bases each). Germline values: CDR1 SNHLY, CDR2 FYNNEI. This CDR3 contains 15 residues. Trimming took off 6 bases at V and 6 bases at J, with 21 bases between the two ends. The CDR3 DNA follows: TGTGCCAGCAGCTCGTTGCACGCAGGGACCTTCGAGCAGTACTTC. Protein: CASSSLHAGTFEQYF.

This clonotype occurred a few times. This chain joins TRBV20-1 and TRBJ2-7, with 10 bases aligning to TRBD2. V trimming: 5 bases; J trimming: 4 bases; junction bases outside the gene matches: 11. The CDR3 totals 15 residues. The V gene's germline CDR1 is DFQATT and CDR2 SNEGSKA (reference sequence). In DNA form, the CDR3 reads TGCAGTGCTCCTGGGAGCGGGAGGGGCGTATACGAGCAGTACTTC. As protein: CSAPGSGRGVYEQYF.